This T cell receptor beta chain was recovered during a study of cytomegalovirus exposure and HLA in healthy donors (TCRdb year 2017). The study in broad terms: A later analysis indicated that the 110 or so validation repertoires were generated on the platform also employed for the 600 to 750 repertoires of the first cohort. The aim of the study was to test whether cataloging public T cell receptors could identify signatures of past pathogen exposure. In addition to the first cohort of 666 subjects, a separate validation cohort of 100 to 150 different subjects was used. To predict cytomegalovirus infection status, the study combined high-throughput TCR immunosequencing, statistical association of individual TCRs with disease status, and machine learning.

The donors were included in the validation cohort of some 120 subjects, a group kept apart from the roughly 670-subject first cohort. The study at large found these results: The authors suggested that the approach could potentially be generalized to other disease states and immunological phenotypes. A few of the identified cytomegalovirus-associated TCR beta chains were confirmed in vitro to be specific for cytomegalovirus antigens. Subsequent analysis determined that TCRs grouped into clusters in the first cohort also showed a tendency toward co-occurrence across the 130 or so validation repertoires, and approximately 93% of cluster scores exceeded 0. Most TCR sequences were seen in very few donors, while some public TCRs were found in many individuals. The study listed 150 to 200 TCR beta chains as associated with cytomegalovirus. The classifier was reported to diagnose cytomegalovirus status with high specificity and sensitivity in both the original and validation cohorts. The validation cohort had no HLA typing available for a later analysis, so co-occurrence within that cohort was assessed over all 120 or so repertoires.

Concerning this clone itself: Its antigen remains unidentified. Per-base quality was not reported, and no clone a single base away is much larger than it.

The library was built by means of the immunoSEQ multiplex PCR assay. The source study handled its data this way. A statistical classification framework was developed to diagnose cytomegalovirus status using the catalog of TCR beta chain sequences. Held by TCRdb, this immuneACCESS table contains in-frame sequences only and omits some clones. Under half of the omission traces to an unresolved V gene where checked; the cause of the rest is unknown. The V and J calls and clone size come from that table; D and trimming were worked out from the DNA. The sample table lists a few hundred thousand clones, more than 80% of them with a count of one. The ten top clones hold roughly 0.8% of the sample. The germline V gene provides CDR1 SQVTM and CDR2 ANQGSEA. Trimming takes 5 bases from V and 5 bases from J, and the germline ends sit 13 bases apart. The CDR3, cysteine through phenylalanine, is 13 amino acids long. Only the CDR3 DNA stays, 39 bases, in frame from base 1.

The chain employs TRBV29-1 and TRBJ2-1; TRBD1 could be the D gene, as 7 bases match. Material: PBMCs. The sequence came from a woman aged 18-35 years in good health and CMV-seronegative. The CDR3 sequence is CSVMDRTNNEQFF. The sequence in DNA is TGCAGCGTTATGGACAGGACTAACAATGAGCAGTTCTTC.